The 21 T cell receptor beta chains presented below share a single source sample, sequenced in a study of blood T cell repertoires in COVID-19. Clones were read by immunoSEQ multiplex PCR, and TCRdb kept only the in-frame ones, dropping some. The top ten hold around 2.7% of the sample, which has around 230,000 clones, 88% seen once. Material for sequencing was PBMCs or T cells enriched from blood (not recorded which). The receptors here all came from a woman between 25 and 40 years old who had recovered from COVID-19.

The rearrangement joins TRBV11-2 to TRBJ2-7, with D unclear. Germline V lookup: CDR1 SGHAT, CDR2 FQNNGV. V lost 0 bases, J lost 0 bases, and 9 bases lay in between. This CDR3 is built from 15 residues. The CDR3 loop is CASSLEGQVSYEQYF. The CDR3, as DNA: TGTGCCAGCAGCTTAGAGGGTCAGGTCTCCTACGAGCAGTACTTC.

The gene calls are TRBV19 and TRBJ2-2; D is unclear. V was cut by 1 base and J by 1 base, with 10 bases left in between. Germline-derived CDR1 and CDR2 are LNHDA and SQIVND (reference sequence). This CDR3 is 16 amino acids long. This CDR3 is CASSIVTTGNTGELFF. The CDR3 nucleotides read TGTGCCAGTAGTATAGTAACTACGGGGAACACCGGGGAGCTGTTTTTT.

The CDR3, as DNA: TGTGCCAGTAGAGACAGGGTTGAGCAGTTCTTC. Residues: CASRDRVEQFF. V and J are TRBV19 and TRBJ2-1; 7 bases line up with TRBD1. The CDR3 covers 11 residues. The trim removed 6 bases at V and 9 bases at J, leaving 2 bases unmatched. Germline assignment: CDR1 LNHDA and CDR2 SQIVND (reference sequence).

This chain connects TRBV5-5 to TRBJ1-4; 7 bases fit TRBD1. CDR3 length: 16 amino acids. From germline, CDR1 is SGHKS and CDR2 YYEKEE (reference sequence). With 0 bases clipped from V and 4 bases from J, the junction kept 6 bases outside the gene matches. In DNA, the CDR3 is TGTGCCAGCAGCTTGGGGAGGGGGCTTGTTAATGAAAAACTGTTTTTT. This translates into CASSLGRGLVNEKLFF. The entire variable domain, with the rest obtained from reference TRBV5-5 and TRBJ1-4, is as follows: DAGVTQSPTHLIKTRGQQVTLRCSPISGHKSVSWYQQVLGQGPQFIFQYYEKEERGRGNFPDRFSARQFPNYSSELNVNALLLGDSALYLCASSLGRGLVNEKLFFGSGTQLSVL.

The CDR3, as DNA: TGCGCCAGCAGCCAAGAATGGACATTACACTACGAGCAGTACTTC. Its protein product is CASSQEWTLHYEQYF. The chain links TRBV4-1 to TRBJ2-7, with a tentative D call TRBD1 (5 bases). Trimming took off 0 bases at V and 3 bases at J, with 12 bases between the two ends. CDR1 and CDR2 (germline): MGHRA, YSYEKL. This CDR3 has 15 residues.

The rearrangement links TRBV7-3 to TRBJ1-4; 7 bases map to TRBD1. The germline V gene encodes CDR1 SGHTA and CDR2 FQGTGA. Trimming removed 1 base from V and 5 bases from J; junction bases left unmatched: 4. This CDR3 comprises 15 residues. In DNA form, the CDR3 reads TGTGCCAGCAGCTTAAGGGGGACAGTGAATGAAAAACTGTTTTTT. Its protein product is CASSLRGTVNEKLFF.

This chain connects TRBV5-1 to TRBJ2-1; 11 positions agree with TRBD2. The CDR3 runs 18 residues. Germline CDR1 is SGHRS and CDR2 is YFSETQ. The ends lost 0 bases at V and 8 bases at J; junction bases unmatched: 13. The CDR3 spells CASSLAPLSGGAEYEQFF. In nucleotides, the CDR3 is TGCGCCAGCAGCTTGGCCCCCCTTAGCGGGGGGGCAGAGTATGAGCAGTTCTTC.

The chain combines TRBV18 with TRBJ1-4, with D possibly being TRBD1 (6 bases). Germline values: CDR1 KGHSH, CDR2 LQKENI. The CDR3 runs 13 residues. V was pared by 1 base and J by 12 bases, with 12 bases between. The CDR3 nucleotides read TGTGCCAGCTCACCACTGGGACACAGGGAACTGTTTTTT. Translation gives CASSPLGHRELFF.

The rearrangement joins TRBV7-2 to TRBJ2-7, with 8 bases aligning to TRBD1. V lost 1 base and J lost 3; bases outside the gene matches: 5. This CDR3 contains 15 residues. Germline V gene data show CDR1 as SGHTA and CDR2 as FQGNSA. CDR3 amino acids: CASSLDGTGLYEQYF. The CDR3 DNA reads as TGTGCCAGCAGCTTAGATGGGACAGGCCTCTACGAGCAGTACTTC.

The rearrangement uses TRBV27 and TRBJ2-7, with 10 bases fitting TRBD1. The CDR3 covers 15 residues. Germline CDR1 reads MNHEY; CDR2 reads SMNVEV (reference sequence). The junction had 8 bases not matched to a gene; V was cut back by 5 bases and J by 4 bases. CDR3 nucleotides: TGTGCCAGCAGTACAGCTAGACAGGGGGCTTACGAGCAGTACTTC. Amino acid sequence: CASSTARQGAYEQYF.

This clone was recorded at least ten times. The chain links TRBV29-1 to TRBJ2-7, with 9 bases fitting TRBD1. Germline V CDR1 and CDR2: SQVTM, ANQGSEA. CDR3 size: 14 residues. The V and J ends lost 1 base and 5 bases, in that order; junction bases with no gene match: 6. CDR3 sequence: CSVEVEDRGDEQYF. The CDR3 region has the DNA TGCAGCGTTGAAGTGGAGGACAGGGGAGACGAGCAGTACTTC.

The genes are TRBV19 and TRBJ1-5; 7 nucleotides agree with TRBD1. Unmatched junction bases numbered 7, after V lost 5 bases and J lost 0 bases. There are 16 residues in the CDR3. Germline CDR1 is LNHDA and CDR2 is SQIVND (reference sequence). DNA for the CDR3: TGTGCCAGTAGTTTGGGGACAGCGTATAGCAATCAGCCCCAGCATTTT. It translates to CASSLGTAYSNQPQHF.

The V and J genes are TRBV5-4 and TRBJ2-5; 9 nucleotides align to TRBD1. The CDR3 runs 14 residues. Germline V gene sequence: CDR1 SGHNT, CDR2 YYREEE (reference sequence). Losses at the gene ends were 4 bases for V and 1 base for J; bases not matched to a gene: 2. The CDR3 is CASSKQGAQETQYF. The DNA of the CDR3 is TGTGCCAGCAGCAAACAGGGGGCCCAAGAGACCCAGTACTTC.

The chain combines TRBV9 with TRBJ1-1; 11 bases fit TRBD1. The length of the CDR3 is 13 residues. CDR1 is SGDLS and CDR2 is YYNGEE in the germline V gene. V lost 0 bases and J lost 12; bases outside the gene matches: 4. CDR3 in amino acids: CASSVEGQGDSFF. In DNA, the CDR3 is TGTGCCAGCAGCGTAGAGGGACAGGGGGATTCTTTCTTT. Full variable domain (missing parts from reference TRBV9 and TRBJ1-1): DSGVTQTPKHLITATGQRVTLRCSPRSGDLSVYWYQQSLDQGLQFLIQYYNGEERAKGNILERFSAQQFPDLHSELNLSSLELGDSALYFCASSVEGQGDSFFGQGTRLTVV.

V gene TRBV27 combines with J gene TRBJ1-1; D is possibly TRBD1 (5 bases). Germline CDR1 is MNHEY and CDR2 is SMNVEV (reference sequence). Trimming shortened V by 0 bases and J by 0 bases, and 14 bases separated the two germline ends. The CDR3 runs to 17 residues. The CDR3 DNA is TGTGCCAGCAGTTTATCGGGGGTGGAGGGGATGAACACTGAAGCTTTCTTT. This codes for CASSLSGVEGMNTEAFF.

This chain uses TRBV19 with TRBJ2-5, with 7 nucleotides matching TRBD1. This CDR3 is 13 amino acids long. Trimming cost V 8 bases and J 4 bases; bases outside gene matches: 7. The germline V gene encodes CDR1 LNHDA and CDR2 SQIVND (reference sequence). The CDR3 spells CASSFRGRETQYF. The CDR3 nucleotides are TGTGCCAGTTCCTTTAGGGGGCGAGAGACCCAGTACTTC. Full variable domain (missing parts from reference TRBV19 and TRBJ2-5): DGGITQSPKYLFRKEGQNVTLSCEQNLNHDAMYWYRQDPGQGLRLIYYSQIVNDFQKGDIAEGYSVSREKKESFPLTVTSAQKNPTAFYLCASSFRGRETQYFGPGTRLLVL.

The chain combines TRBV15 with TRBJ1-1, with unresolved D. V was shortened by 3 bases and J by 1 base, with 24 bases between the two germline ends. The CDR3 has 19 amino acids. Germline CDR1 and CDR2: LNHNV and YYDKDF (reference sequence). CDR3 sequence (DNA): TGTGCCACCAGCAGTCCCCACGGGAGTAGGGCAAAGGCGAACACTGAAGCTTTCTTT. This translates into CATSSPHGSRAKANTEAFF.

This chain joins TRBV7-2 and TRBJ2-2, with 9 bases that match TRBD1. This CDR3 has 16 amino acids. The germline V gene has CDR1 SGHTA and CDR2 FQGNSA. Losses at the gene ends were 1 base for V and 4 bases for J; bases not matched to a gene: 4. This chain's CDR3 is CASSLGTGGITGELFF. The CDR3 DNA is TGTGCCAGCAGCTTAGGAACAGGGGGCATCACCGGGGAGCTGTTTTTT. Variable domain in full (rest from reference TRBV7-2 and TRBJ2-2): GAGVSQSPSNKVTEKGKDVELRCDPISGHTALYWYRQSLGQGLEFLIYFQGNSAPDKSGLPSDRFSAERTGGSVSTLTIQRTQQEDSAVYLCASSLGTGGITGELFFGEGSRLTVL.

This chain connects TRBV3-1 (or the pseudogene TRBV3-2) to TRBJ1-2, with 8 positions matching TRBD1. There are 15 residues in the CDR3. Germline loops: CDR1 LGHDT, CDR2 YNNKEL (reference sequence). V dropped 1 base and J dropped 2; count of bases not matched to a gene: 3. CDR3 nucleotides: TGTGCCAGCAGCCAAGCGGACAGGGCCAACTATGGCTACACCTTC. It encodes CASSQADRANYGYTF.

The V gene is TRBV28, the J gene TRBJ1-5; D may be TRBD1 (5 bases). The CDR3 has 21 residues. Germline values: CDR1 MDHEN, CDR2 SYDVKM. V was clipped by 3 bases and J by 0 bases, with 27 bases between them. The CDR3 sequence is CASSFPLSGWGDLVSNQPQHF. DNA for the CDR3: TGTGCCAGCAGTTTCCCACTCTCGGGTTGGGGCGATTTAGTTAGCAATCAGCCCCAGCATTTT.

J is TRBJ1-1 and V is TRBV7-2; no firm D call. The V gene lost 1 base and the J gene lost 4 bases, with 7 bases spanning the gap. The germline V gene encodes CDR1 SGHTA and CDR2 FQGNSA. The CDR3 sequence is 13 residues long. The chain's CDR3 is CASSLERFTEAFF. CDR3 bases: TGTGCCAGCAGCTTAGAGCGGTTCACTGAAGCTTTCTTT.